This T cell receptor beta chain was identified in a study of T cells in Graves' hyperthyroidism and ophthalmopathy. Looking at the study overall: The blood sample was taken at first diagnosis, before treatment began.

At least ten counts were recorded for this clonotype. What it binds is not known. Trimming pared 5 bases from V and 4 bases from J, leaving 14 bases between. The CDR3 has 14 residues. Findings and limits, study-wide: Patients with ophthalmopathy were separated from those with stable hyperthyroidism by a 13 V-J model. Most thyroid clonotypes expanded above 0.001 were also detected in blood.

The source material, RNA transcripts, was used to amplify TCR beta CDR3 regions. The HTBI primer set was used in a first-round RT-PCR of the TCR CDR3. TCRdb called the multiplex PCR reads again in MiXCR, with one record for every CDR3 protein. The sample has approximately 520,000 distinct CDR3 sequences; less than 25% are singletons. The genes are TRBV12-3 or TRBV12-4 and TRBJ1-1; D is ambiguous. The sample was blood. This clonotype was obtained from a woman in her 30s with Graves' ophthalmopathy. This CDR3 reads CASSPRWVGTEAFF. CDR3 DNA sequence: TGTGCCAGCAGTCCAAGGTGGGTGGGCACTGAAGCTTTCTTT.